Detailed here is one T cell receptor (beta chain). Its antigen is not identified. Sequencing was performed with immunoSEQ multiplex PCR; in TCRdb, only in-frame clones are kept and a portion is missing. Here the sample spans approximately 10,000 clones, roughly 77% being singletons. The data belong to a study of graft-versus-host responses after intestinal transplantation. Study information: Following induction with anti-thymocyte globulin, all recipients were given tacrolimus and steroids for approximately three years. Regarding the study as a whole: Peak levels of circulating GvH clones tracked with early post-transplant HvG declines. Recipient marrow showed GvH clones, some seen first in ileum or blood. High graft-versus-host to host-versus-graft clonal ratios were found in allografts of patients who had graft-donor T cell macrochimerism.

The graft tissue was processed, and this released both intraepithelial and lamina propria lymphocytes. CDR1 and CDR2 (germline): SGHNT, YYREEE (reference sequence). The CDR3 consists of 13 residues. Trimming left V 4 bases short and J 5 bases short, with 13 bases between. The sample was ileum tissue, taken roughly 140 days after intestinal transplantation. The rearrangement uses TRBV5-4 and TRBJ2-7, with a weak D call TRBD1 (5 bases). This receptor was taken from a human patient who received an intestinal transplant, so some T cells may come from the graft donor. The DNA for the CDR3 is TGTGCCAGCAGCCACCAGGGTGGCCACGAGCAGTACTTC. Its protein product is CASSHQGGHEQYF. The complete variable domain, with remaining parts taken from reference TRBV5-4 and TRBJ2-7, reads ETGVTQSPTHLIKTRGQQVTLRCSSQSGHNTVSWYQQALGQGPQFIFQYYREEENGRGNFPPRFSGLQFPNYSSELNVNALELDDSALYLCASSHQGGHEQYFGPGTRLTVT.